Presented here are 5 T cell receptor beta chains from one specimen sequenced in a study of cytomegalovirus exposure and HLA in healthy donors. In the PCR, 60 Vbeta and 13 Jbeta primers were used. The assay was immunoSEQ multiplex PCR, and TCRdb's table has in-frame clones only and misses some. The data show 150,000 to 200,000 clones, with 62% seen just once and 2.5% to 3% held by the top ten. The specimen was PBMCs. The origin of the receptors is a man aged 35 to 55 in good health and CMV-seronegative.

The sample holds one count of this clone. The genes are TRBV5-1 and TRBJ2-3, with 12 bases fitting TRBD2. V shed 4 bases, J shed 2 bases, and the junction held 5 bases outside the gene matches. The CDR3 length is 16 residues. The germline V gene encodes CDR1 SGHRS and CDR2 YFSETQ. This CDR3 reads CASSPGLAGDTDTQYF. CDR3 DNA: TGCGCCAGCAGCCCGGGACTAGCGGGCGACACAGATACGCAGTATTTT.

The V gene is TRBV4-1, the J gene TRBJ2-7, with TRBD2 matching over 7 bases. Looked up from germline, CDR1 is MGHRA and CDR2 is YSYEKL. The trim removed 4 bases at V and 2 bases at J, leaving 2 bases unmatched. The CDR3 loop spans 13 amino acids. This CDR3 is CASSRGGAYEQYF. CDR3 coding DNA: TGCGCCAGCAGCCGTGGGGGGGCCTACGAGCAGTACTTC.

This chain joins TRBV2 and TRBJ1-4, with a tentative D call TRBD1 (5 bases). Germline assignment: CDR1 SNHLY and CDR2 FYNNEI. This CDR3 comprises 15 residues. Deletions cut 4 bases from V and 7 bases from J, with 16 bases between. CDR3: CASSAQGAEGEKLFF. The CDR3, as DNA: TGTGCCAGCAGTGCTCAGGGCGCGGAGGGTGAAAAACTGTTTTTT.

The chain joins TRBV7-9 to TRBJ1-3; TRBD1 matches 8 bases. V dropped 5 bases and J dropped 5; count of bases not matched to a gene: 5. CDR1 is SEHNR and CDR2 is FQNEAQ in the germline V gene (reference sequence). The CDR3 loop spans 14 amino acids. CDR3 residues: CASSQGQGRNTIYF. Here the CDR3 DNA reads TGTGCCAGCAGCCAAGGACAGGGCCGAAACACCATATATTTT. Full variable domain (outside the CDR3, taken from reference TRBV7-9 and TRBJ1-3): DTGVSQNPRHKITKRGQNVTFRCDPISEHNRLYWYRQTLGQGPEFLTYFQNEAQLEKSRLLSDRFSAERPKGSFSTLEIQRTEQGDSAMYLCASSQGQGRNTIYFGEGSWLTVV.

V gene TRBV5-5 combines with J gene TRBJ2-3; TRBD1 might be the D (6 bases). V shed 5 bases and J shed 4 bases, with 14 bases lying between them. CDR3 length equals 14 residues. The germline gives CDR1 SGHKS, CDR2 YYEKEE (reference sequence). The DNA for the CDR3 is TGTGCCAGCAGAACGTTACAGGGTTCAGATACGCAGTATTTT. Protein: CASRTLQGSDTQYF.